These 30 T cell receptor beta chains were sequenced from one sample in a study of blood T cell repertoires in COVID-19. Sequencing was performed with immunoSEQ multiplex PCR; in TCRdb, only in-frame clones are kept and a portion is missing. The data contain about 190,000 clones, about 90% of them singletons. The specimen sequenced was peripheral blood. The receptors originated from a middle-aged man with acute or convalescent COVID-19.

The count of this clone is one. The chain combines TRBV6-5 with TRBJ2-7; TRBD1 aligns across 7 bases. After removal of 6 bases from V and 2 bases from J, the junction contained 7 bases not matched to a gene. Germline V gives CDR1 MNHEY, CDR2 SVGAGI. The CDR3 covers 14 residues. In nucleotides, the CDR3 is TGTGCCAGCAGAAAGACAGGGACCGCCTACGAGCAGTACTTC. Protein sequence: CASRKTGTAYEQYF.

The V and J genes are TRBV7-2 and TRBJ2-3; possibly TRBD1 for D (6 bases). The CDR3 is 15 residues long. Germline values: CDR1 SGHTA, CDR2 FQGNSA. V was cut by 7 bases and J by 5 bases, with 19 bases left in between. The CDR3 sequence is CASTLNGGRVDTQYF. CDR3 bases: TGTGCCAGCACCCTTAATGGGGGCCGAGTAGATACGCAGTATTTT. The variable domain in full, with the rest retrieved from reference TRBV7-2 and TRBJ2-3, is GAGVSQSPSNKVTEKGKDVELRCDPISGHTALYWYRQSLGQGLEFLIYFQGNSAPDKSGLPSDRFSAERTGGSVSTLTIQRTQQEDSAVYLCASTLNGGRVDTQYFGPGTRLTVL.

The chain recombines TRBV27 with TRBJ2-3; D gene ambiguous. Trimming left V 3 bases short and J 2 bases short, with 9 bases between. The germline V gene encodes CDR1 MNHEY and CDR2 SMNVEV (reference sequence). The CDR3 runs to 14 residues. The CDR3 region is CASSFLSLTDTQYF. The CDR3 bases are TGTGCCAGCAGTTTTTTATCCCTCACAGATACGCAGTATTTT.

In this sample, this clone turned up once. The genes are TRBV27 and TRBJ2-1, with D unclear. The V end lost 4 bases, the J end lost 0 bases, and 10 bases lay between the germline ends. Looked up from germline, CDR1 is MNHEY and CDR2 is SMNVEV (reference sequence). CDR3 length: 15 amino acids. CDR3 in amino acids: CASSSASGSYNEQFF. CDR3 nucleotides: TGTGCCAGCAGTTCCGCCTCGGGCTCCTACAATGAGCAGTTCTTC.

This sequence joins TRBV25-1 and TRBJ1-1, with a possible D match to TRBD1 (5 bases). Per the germline V gene, CDR1 is MGHDK and CDR2 is SYGVNS. This CDR3 contains 13 residues. V lost 3 bases to trimming and J lost 5 bases, with 10 bases between them. The CDR3 sequence is CASSEGLYTEAFF. The DNA of the CDR3 is TGTGCCAGCAGTGAGGGGCTTTATACTGAAGCTTTCTTT.

In DNA, the CDR3 is TGTGCCAGCTCAGCCGGACAGGGGAACACTGAAGCTTTCTTT. Translating it yields CASSAGQGNTEAFF. The chain links TRBV18 to TRBJ1-1, with 8 bases aligning to TRBD1. This CDR3 is 14 amino acids long. V was pared by 5 bases and J by 1 base, with 3 bases of the junction left unmatched. The germline gives CDR1 KGHSH, CDR2 LQKENI.

The chain joins TRBV21-1 to TRBJ1-4; TRBD1 was called by the table and not checked on the DNA. TRBV21-1 is a recognized pseudogene. This CDR3 comprises 17 residues. This CDR3 is CASSKRDRTATNEKLFF. The CDR3 DNA follows: TGTGCCAGCAGCAAACGGGACAGGACTGCAACTAATGAAAAACTGTTTTTT.

This clone was found once. The chain links TRBV28 to TRBJ1-4, with D perhaps TRBD1 (6 bases). Germline assignment: CDR1 MDHEN and CDR2 SYDVKM. V was trimmed by 5 bases and J by 8 bases, leaving 12 bases between them. There are 13 residues in the CDR3. CDR3 amino acids: CASSLGQQEKLFF. The CDR3, as DNA: TGTGCCAGCAGTCTAGGACAGCAGGAAAAACTGTTTTTT.

The genes are TRBV11-2 and TRBJ2-6, with 10 bases fitting TRBD1. With V trimmed by 3 bases and J by 1 base, 9 bases remained unmatched. Germline CDR1 and CDR2: SGHAT and FQNNGV. This CDR3 has 19 amino acids. The CDR3 nucleotides are TGTGCCAGCAGCTTGGTTGCGACAGGGGGCCAATCTGGGGCCAACGTCCTGACTTTC. Its translation is CASSLVATGGQSGANVLTF.

The V gene is TRBV2, the J gene TRBJ1-1; tentatively, D is TRBD1 (5 bases). CDR1 is SNHLY and CDR2 is FYNNEI in the germline V gene. The CDR3 runs to 15 residues. V was pared by 8 bases and J by 1 base, with 17 bases between. CDR3 residues: CASSFERGSNTEAFF. The CDR3, as DNA: TGTGCCAGCTCCTTCGAAAGGGGTTCGAACACTGAAGCTTTCTTT.

The chain is built from TRBV30 and TRBJ2-2; 7 bases align to TRBD2. This CDR3 has 13 amino acids. Germline CDR1 GTSNPN, CDR2 SVGIG (reference sequence). Trimming removed 0 bases from V and 13 bases from J; junction bases left unmatched: 8. CDR3 nucleotide sequence: TGTGCCTGGAGTGTATGGGTGGGGGAGGGGCTGTTTTTT. Translation gives CAWSVWVGEGLFF.

This rearrangement joins TRBV7-2 to TRBJ1-5, with D perhaps matching TRBD1 (6 bases). The germline V gene encodes CDR1 SGHTA and CDR2 FQGNSA. CDR3 size: 15 residues. The ends were cut back, 5 bases at V and 3 bases at J, with 14 bases in the middle. The CDR3 nucleotides read TGTGCCAGCAGCCCTCGGGGGGCAGTCAATCAGCCCCAGCATTTT. Translation: CASSPRGAVNQPQHF.

The chain couples TRBV23-1 to TRBJ1-1; 8 bases line up with TRBD1. TRBV23-1 carries the ORF label, with uncertain function. Trimming removed 0 bases from V and 1 base from J; junction bases left unmatched: 7. The CDR3 sequence is 17 residues long. CDR3 in amino acids: CASSQSLSGGWNTEAFF. DNA for the CDR3: TGCGCCAGCAGTCAATCTCTCTCAGGGGGCTGGAACACTGAAGCTTTCTTT.

Regarding this clone: The same CDR3 is also encoded by other DNA sequences in this sample. J is TRBJ2-2 and V is TRBV5-5, with 7 bases lining up with TRBD1. The CDR3 has 15 residues. Per the germline V gene, CDR1 is SGHKS and CDR2 is YYEKEE (reference sequence). The V and J ends lost 2 bases and 1 base, in that order; junction bases with no gene match: 2. The CDR3 region is CASSFRTGNTGELFF. CDR3 nucleotide sequence: TGTGCCAGCAGCTTCAGGACAGGGAACACCGGGGAGCTGTTTTTT.

V is TRBV28 and J is TRBJ1-5; TRBD1 might be the D (6 bases). CDR1 is MDHEN, CDR2 SYDVKM, per germline. The V end was cut by 5 bases, the J end by 0 bases, with 14 bases between. This CDR3 is 16 amino acids long. CDR3: CASSPRTDYSNQPQHF. Written as DNA, the CDR3 is TGTGCCAGCAGTCCACGGACAGACTATAGCAATCAGCCCCAGCATTTT.

This chain's CDR3 is CASSLSAGAGLDEQFF. The CDR3 DNA follows: TGTGCCAGCAGTTTATCCGCGGGAGCTGGGTTAGATGAGCAGTTCTTC. The chain has TRBV27 and TRBJ2-1, with 7 bases matching TRBD2. The CDR3 loop spans 16 amino acids. With V trimmed by 0 bases and J by 8 bases, 10 bases remained unmatched. Germline V gene sequence: CDR1 MNHEY, CDR2 SMNVEV (reference sequence).

The chain couples TRBV7-2 to TRBJ1-5; TRBD1 might be the D (5 bases). The V gene lost 8 bases and the J gene lost 2 bases, with 10 bases spanning the gap. The CDR3 length is 13 residues. Germline loops: CDR1 SGHTA, CDR2 FQGNSA. The DNA for the CDR3 is TGTGCCAGCTCAGGGTTTCGCAATCAGCCCCAGCATTTT. Translated: CASSGFRNQPQHF.

A few counts support this clone. The CDR3 region is CASKLGQTYQPQHF. CDR3 nucleotide sequence: TGTGCCAGCAAACTGGGACAGACCTATCAGCCCCAGCATTTT. This chain connects TRBV6-6 to TRBJ1-5; 7 bases match TRBD1. Germline CDR1 is MNHNY and CDR2 is SVGAGI (reference sequence). V gave up 7 bases and J gave up 5 bases; unmatched junction bases: 8. This CDR3 contains 14 residues.

The genes are TRBV28 and TRBJ2-3; D may be TRBD2 (7 bases). The CDR3 sequence is 14 residues long. V was shortened by 7 bases and J by 4 bases, with 15 bases between the two germline ends. Germline V gene lookup returns CDR1 MDHEN and CDR2 SYDVKM. CDR3 DNA: TGTGCCAGCACCACCCCCGGGGGGCCAGATACGCAGTATTTT. It encodes CASTTPGGPDTQYF.

The CDR3 DNA sequence: TGTGCCAGCAGCTTAGGCGGCGGTTACACCGGCTACACCTTC. It yields the protein CASSLGGGYTGYTF. The chain uses TRBV11-2 and TRBJ1-2; D call uncertain. Trimming removed 1 base at V and 8 bases at J, with 14 bases between. From germline, CDR1 is SGHAT and CDR2 FQNNGV. The CDR3 consists of 14 residues.

This CDR3 is CASSLVGGALVTEAFF. The CDR3 DNA sequence: TGTGCCAGCAGCTTAGTAGGGGGGGCGCTGGTCACTGAAGCTTTCTTT. The V and J genes are TRBV7-9 and TRBJ1-1; D perhaps matches TRBD1 (6 bases). Trimming took 1 base from V and 4 from J, leaving 16 bases between them. This CDR3 is 16 amino acids long. Germline V gene data show CDR1 as SEHNR and CDR2 as FQNEAQ (reference sequence).

V is TRBV27 and J is TRBJ2-2; 10 bases agree with TRBD2. The CDR3 has 16 amino acids. CDR1 and CDR2 from the germline V gene are MNHEY and SMNVEV (reference sequence). Trimming removed 3 bases from V and 3 bases from J; junction bases left unmatched: 4. The DNA of the CDR3 is TGTGCCAGCAGTTTCCTAGCGGGAGTCGACACCGGGGAGCTGTTTTTT. Protein sequence: CASSFLAGVDTGELFF.

This clone was seen once. The chain combines TRBV29-1 with TRBJ2-3; possible D gene TRBD2, 5 bases. Germline lookup yields CDR1 SQVTM and CDR2 ANQGSEA. V lost 1 base to trimming and J lost 4 bases, with 15 bases between them. CDR3 size: 15 residues. CDR3 sequence (DNA): TGCAGCGTTGAAGTAGCGCCGAAATCTGCAGATACGCAGTATTTT. Protein product: CSVEVAPKSADTQYF.

The chain recombines TRBV10-3 with TRBJ2-7; 11 bases are shared with TRBD1. V lost 10 bases, J lost 6 bases, and 14 bases stayed unmatched. The CDR3 length is 15 residues. From germline, CDR1 is ENHRY and CDR2 SYGVKD. The CDR3 bases are TGTGCCACGGGGGTAAATGGACAGGGGGCGTTCGAGCAGTACTTC. Amino acid sequence: CATGVNGQGAFEQYF.

The genes are TRBV7-6 and TRBJ2-1; D gene ambiguous. Looked up from germline, CDR1 is SGHVS and CDR2 is FNYEAQ. Trimming left V 8 bases short and J 0 bases short, with 8 bases between. This CDR3 spans 13 amino acids. In DNA form, the CDR3 reads TGTGCCAGCGCTAGAATCTCCTACAATGAGCAGTTCTTC. Translated: CASARISYNEQFF.

The V gene is TRBV7-2, the J gene TRBJ2-4; D might be TRBD1 (6 bases). The CDR3 has 15 residues. Trimming left V 2 bases short and J 1 base short, with 9 bases between. Per the germline V gene, CDR1 is SGHTA and CDR2 is FQGNSA. The CDR3 DNA reads as TGTGCCAGCAGCTTACGAGGGGGTGCCAAAAACATTCAGTACTTC. Protein product: CASSLRGGAKNIQYF.

J is TRBJ1-1 and V is TRBV29-1; possibly TRBD1 for D (6 bases). V was cut by 0 bases and J by 4 bases, with 15 bases left in between. The germline gives CDR1 SQVTM, CDR2 ANQGSEA. This CDR3 is 15 amino acids long. The CDR3 bases are TGCAGCGTTGAAGACACAGGGAAGGTGTCCACTGAAGCTTTCTTT. Translated, it gives CSVEDTGKVSTEAFF.

V usage is TRBV28 and J usage is TRBJ2-2; TRBD2 matches at 13 bases. The trim removed 0 bases at V and 5 bases at J, leaving 6 bases unmatched. The CDR3 has 18 residues. CDR1 and CDR2 (germline): MDHEN, SYDVKM. CDR3 amino acids: CASSLWPGLAGKTGELFF. The CDR3 DNA sequence: TGTGCCAGCAGTTTATGGCCGGGACTAGCGGGAAAAACCGGGGAGCTGTTTTTT.

The chain employs TRBV7-3 and TRBJ2-1, with 13 bases aligning to TRBD2. The CDR3 loop spans 15 amino acids. CDR1 is SGHTA, CDR2 FQGTGA, per germline. The V segment lost 6 bases and the J segment 6 bases; nucleotides outside the gene matches: 5. CDR3 sequence reads: CASSTSGGASNEQFF. Here the CDR3 DNA reads TGTGCCAGCAGTACTAGCGGGGGGGCTAGCAATGAGCAGTTCTTC.

The genes are TRBV6-2 or TRBV6-3 and TRBJ1-1; D remains unclear. The V end lost 5 bases, the J end lost 1 base, and 17 bases lay between the germline ends. The CDR3 runs to 16 residues. Looked up from germline, CDR1 is MNHEY and CDR2 is SVGEGT. CDR3 protein: CASSPNWWAGNTEAFF. CDR3 bases: TGTGCCAGCAGTCCCAATTGGTGGGCGGGGAACACTGAAGCTTTCTTT.